Below are 9 T cell receptor beta chains sequenced from a single sample in a study of identical twins. A single record per CDR3 protein comes from TCRdb applying MiXCR to the 5' RACE reads. This table holds more than 650,000 distinct CDR3 sequences, 5.5% to 6.5% found once. Source material: naive T cells sorted from blood. The receptors derive from a young man in good health.

This clonotype was seen more than once but under ten times. This chain uses TRBV30 with TRBJ2-3, with 13 bases that match TRBD2. The CDR3 length is 15 residues. The germline V gene has CDR1 GTSNPN and CDR2 SVGIG (reference sequence). With V trimmed by 5 bases and J by 4 bases, 6 bases remained unmatched. The CDR3 nucleotides are TGTGCCTGGGACCGACTAGCGGGAGGATCAGATACGCAGTATTTT. This sequence encodes CAWDRLAGGSDTQYF.

This clonotype was found many times. The gene calls are TRBV6-5 and TRBJ2-1; D ambiguous. Germline V lookup: CDR1 MNHEY, CDR2 SVGAGI. Trimming removed 0 bases at V and 7 bases at J, with 10 bases between. The length of the CDR3 is 14 residues. CDR3 sequence (DNA): TGTGCCAGCAGTTACTCACGGCAGATTAATGAGCAGTTCTTC. It is translated as CASSYSRQINEQFF.

This clonotype was seen repeatedly, ten times or more. CDR3 nucleotides: TGCAGCGTTGAACCGGGGGCAGATACGCAGTATTTT. As protein: CSVEPGADTQYF. The chain couples TRBV29-1 to TRBJ2-3, with D perhaps TRBD2 (6 bases). Deletions cut 2 bases from V and 4 bases from J, with 7 bases between. This CDR3 spans 12 amino acids. Per germline, CDR1 SQVTM and CDR2 ANQGSEA.

This clonotype was seen only a few times. The rearrangement joins TRBV15 to TRBJ2-1; D is possibly TRBD2 (6 bases). Germline CDR1 reads LNHNV; CDR2 reads YYDKDF (reference sequence). CDR3 size: 15 residues. Trimming removed 0 bases at V and 5 bases at J, with 11 bases between. This CDR3 is CATSRDPGEDNEQFF. Here the CDR3 DNA reads TGTGCCACCAGCAGAGATCCGGGAGAGGACAATGAGCAGTTCTTC.

This clonotype was recorded at least ten times. CDR3 nucleotide sequence: TGTGCCACCAGTGACCGAACTAGCGGGACCACAGATACGCAGTATTTT. As protein: CATSDRTSGTTDTQYF. This rearrangement joins TRBV24-1 to TRBJ2-3, with 10 bases identical to TRBD2. V lost 4 bases, J lost 2 bases, and 5 bases stayed unmatched. CDR3 size: 16 residues. Per the germline V gene, CDR1 is KGHDR and CDR2 is SFDVKD.

At least ten counts were recorded for this clonotype. The J gene is TRBJ1-1, the V gene TRBV5-1; unclear D gene. Germline V gene sequence: CDR1 SGHRS, CDR2 YFSETQ. The length of the CDR3 is 13 residues. V gave up 0 bases and J gave up 0 bases, with 3 bases separating them. The CDR3: CASSLVLNTEAFF. CDR3 nucleotides: TGCGCCAGCAGCTTGGTTTTGAACACTGAAGCTTTCTTT.

This clonotype was seen more than once but under ten times. This chain links TRBV9 with TRBJ1-1, with D tentatively TRBD1 (5 bases). The CDR3 contains 15 residues. Deletions cut 3 bases from V and 3 bases from J, with 15 bases between. Germline CDR1 reads SGDLS; CDR2 reads YYNGEE. The chain's CDR3 is CASSAGGVSDTEAFF. In nucleotides, the CDR3 is TGTGCCAGCAGCGCTGGGGGAGTTAGCGACACTGAAGCTTTCTTT. Full variable domain (missing parts from reference TRBV9 and TRBJ1-1): DSGVTQTPKHLITATGQRVTLRCSPRSGDLSVYWYQQSLDQGLQFLIQYYNGEERAKGNILERFSAQQFPDLHSELNLSSLELGDSALYFCASSAGGVSDTEAFFGQGTRLTVV.

This clonotype was detected ten times or more. CDR3 DNA: TGTGCCATCAGTGATACCTCCTTGGGGGCCAAAAACATTCAGTACTTC. This codes for CAISDTSLGAKNIQYF. The V call is TRBV10-3, the J call TRBJ2-4; no reliable D call. The CDR3 extends over 16 amino acids. With 3 bases removed from V and 1 base from J, the gap between germline ends came to 13 bases. Germline CDR1 reads ENHRY; CDR2 reads SYGVKD.

This clonotype appeared many times. V and J are TRBV12-3 or TRBV12-4 and TRBJ1-1, with 10 nucleotides matching TRBD1. The CDR3 is 16 amino acids. Trimming took 3 bases from V and 1 from J; bases not matched to a gene: 5. For the CDR3, the DNA is TGTGCCAGCAGTTTGAGGACAGGGGGGAGGAACACTGAAGCTTTCTTT. Protein product: CASSLRTGGRNTEAFF.